This T cell receptor beta chain was observed in a study of blood T cell repertoires in COVID-19. Study at large: Sources were T cells, B-cell-depleted T cells, or PBMCs; the material itself was cDNA or gDNA.

This CDR3 spans 16 amino acids. Germline V gene data show CDR1 as KGHDR and CDR2 as SFDVKD. V was pared by 1 base and J by 5 bases, with 14 bases between. In the authors' methods: It was from reference gene primer amplification that nucleated cell counts were estimated. Using immunoSEQ multiplex PCR, the repertoire was profiled, and TCRdb retains in-frame clones only, with some absent. The D gene and trimming were derived from the DNA, and the V and J assignments and clone size from that table. Among roughly 200,000 clones listed, around four fifths were seen once. This chain links TRBV24-1 with TRBJ2-1, with D tentatively TRBD2 (5 bases). This TCR was sampled from a woman aged 80 or over with active or convalescent COVID-19. Sequencing was done on a sample of peripheral blood. CDR3 nucleotides: TGTGCCACCAGTGATTTTAATCGGGGTAACCACAATGAGCAGTTCTTC. Residues: CATSDFNRGNHNEQFF.